This TCR beta chain was found in a study of blood T cell repertoires in COVID-19. Study context: Specimens from acute and convalescent COVID-19 originated in the United States, Italy and Spain.

Under the authors' procedure: Amplification of reference gene primers provided the estimated nucleated cell counts. The assay was immunoSEQ multiplex PCR, and TCRdb's table has in-frame clones only and misses some. V and J calls plus clone size are reproduced from that table; the DNA served to infer D and trimming. Here the sample spans roughly 240,000 clones, around 83% being singletons. From germline, CDR1 is SNHLY and CDR2 FYNNEI. The ends lost 1 base at V and 4 bases at J; junction bases unmatched: 8. CDR3 size: 16 residues. V gene TRBV2 combines with J gene TRBJ2-3; 7 bases line up with TRBD2. This TCR derives from a middle-aged man who had recovered from COVID-19. The sequenced sample consisted of peripheral blood. CDR3 in DNA: TGTGCCAGCAGTGAAGGTGGCGGGAGCGTCTCAGATACGCAGTATTTT. Its translation: CASSEGGGSVSDTQYF.